These 27 T cell receptor beta chains share one sample of origin, sequenced in a study of T cells in Graves' hyperthyroidism and ophthalmopathy. TCR beta CDR3 regions were amplified from RNA. HTBI primers were the set used in a first-round RT-PCR of the TCR CDR3. TCRdb reanalysed the multiplex PCR reads using MiXCR and keeps one entry per CDR3 protein. The sample has hundreds of thousands of distinct CDR3 sequences, 11% to 15% seen once. Sequencing used blood. These receptors all stem from a woman aged 30 to 39 with Graves' hyperthyroidism that later progressed to Graves' ophthalmopathy.

This clonotype was counted ten times or more. The V and J genes are TRBV30 and TRBJ2-2; TRBD2 matches 8 bases. Germline lookup yields CDR1 GTSNPN and CDR2 SVGIG (reference sequence). The CDR3 extends over 14 amino acids. V dropped 5 bases and J dropped 6; count of bases not matched to a gene: 8. For the CDR3, the DNA is TGTGCCTGGGGGTCGGGGGGGCTGTCCGGGGAGCTGTTTTTT. It is translated as CAWGSGGLSGELFF.

This clonotype was seen repeatedly, ten times or more. The rearrangement uses TRBV28 and TRBJ1-6; 10 bases line up with TRBD1. Trimming cost V 8 bases and J 10 bases; bases outside gene matches: 8. The length of the CDR3 is 14 residues. From germline, CDR1 is MDHEN and CDR2 SYDVKM. CDR3 sequence: CASGSGTGVSPLHF. The CDR3 DNA reads TGTGCCAGCGGTTCCGGGACAGGGGTCTCACCCCTCCACTTT.

V gene TRBV20-1 combines with J gene TRBJ2-1; 10 positions agree with TRBD2. Germline V gene data show CDR1 as DFQATT and CDR2 as SNEGSKA (reference sequence). V dropped 5 bases and J dropped 6; count of bases not matched to a gene: 7. The CDR3 runs 14 residues. CDR3 nucleotide sequence: TGCAGTGCTCCCCGGACTAGCGGATGCAATGAGCAGTTCTTC. Translated: CSAPRTSGCNEQFF.

This clonotype has a count of ten or more. This rearrangement joins TRBV19 to TRBJ2-1, with 12 nucleotides matching TRBD1. CDR1 and CDR2 from the germline V gene are LNHDA and SQIVND (reference sequence). With V trimmed by 10 bases and J by 4 bases, 5 bases remained unmatched. The CDR3 is 14 residues long. CDR3 sequence (DNA): TGTGCCACAAGGGACAGGGGGCATTACAATGAGCAGTTCTTC. Translating gives CATRDRGHYNEQFF.

This clonotype came up a few times. The chain is built from TRBV27 and TRBJ2-7, with 7 nucleotides matching TRBD2. The CDR3 sequence is 14 residues long. V lost 6 bases to trimming and J lost 2 bases; unmatched junction nucleotides: 7. Germline V lookup: CDR1 MNHEY, CDR2 SMNVEV (reference sequence). CDR3 DNA: TGTGCCAGCAGGCTTCTAGCGGCCCCCTACGAGCAGTACTTC. Translating it yields CASRLLAAPYEQYF.

This clonotype was found a few times. The V and J genes are TRBV27 and TRBJ1-3, with D perhaps TRBD1 (6 bases). CDR3 length equals 14 residues. In germline, CDR1 is MNHEY, CDR2 SMNVEV (reference sequence). Deletions cut 1 base from V and 4 bases from J, with 8 bases between. CDR3 sequence reads: CASSLYRDGNTIYF. For the CDR3, the DNA is TGTGCCAGCAGTTTATACAGGGACGGAAACACCATATATTTT.

This clonotype was seen repeatedly, ten times or more. This sequence joins TRBV11-1 and TRBJ2-1; D might be TRBD1 or TRBD2, each matching 5 bases. The V gene's germline CDR1 is SGHAT and CDR2 FQDESV (reference sequence). The CDR3 sequence is 15 residues long. V was pared by 5 bases and J by 9 bases, with 20 bases between. The CDR3 DNA sequence: TGTGCCAGCAGCGTCCGGGACCTGTTTTCGAGTGAGCAGTTCTTC. Its translation: CASSVRDLFSSEQFF. Full variable domain (rest looked up from reference TRBV11-1 and TRBJ2-1): EAEVAQSPRYKITEKSQAVAFWCDPISGHATLYWYRQILGQGPELLVQFQDESVVDDSQLPKDRFSAERLKGVDSTLKIQPAELGDSAMYLCASSVRDLFSSEQFFGPGTRLTVL.

This clonotype was seen ten or more times. The CDR3 coding sequence is TGCGCCAGCAGCAGCGGGGGAAGGGTAGGAATCGCTGAAGCTTTCTTT. Translation: CASSSGGRVGIAEAFF. The rearrangement links TRBV5-1 to TRBJ1-1; D perhaps matches TRBD1 (5 bases). Germline CDR1 and CDR2: SGHRS and YFSETQ. The CDR3 is 16 amino acids. V dropped 4 bases and J dropped 6 bases, with 22 bases sitting between them.

This clonotype was observed many times. The chain links TRBV2 to TRBJ1-5, with a weak D call TRBD1 (6 bases). This CDR3 has 15 residues. Germline CDR1 reads SNHLY; CDR2 reads FYNNEI. V dropped 5 bases and J dropped 4 bases, with 15 bases sitting between them. The CDR3 protein is CASSFGGALNQPQHF. CDR3 DNA sequence: TGTGCCAGCAGTTTCGGGGGGGCCCTTAATCAGCCCCAGCATTTT.

This clonotype has a count of ten or more. The chain uses TRBV6-2 or TRBV6-3 and TRBJ1-2, with D possibly matching TRBD1 (5 bases). Germline CDR1 MNHEY, CDR2 SVGEGT. V lost 2 bases, J lost 8 bases, and 21 bases lay in between. This CDR3 contains 16 residues. CDR3 sequence reads: CASSYVSGTPTRGYTF. CDR3 in DNA: TGTGCCAGCAGTTACGTCTCCGGGACCCCAACTCGAGGCTACACCTTC.

This clonotype was recorded many times. V and J are TRBV12-3 or TRBV12-4 and TRBJ2-7; 8 bases map to TRBD1. The CDR3 is made up of 14 amino acids. The ends lost 5 bases at V and 5 bases at J; junction bases unmatched: 8. The CDR3 sequence: CASSPGQDRNEQYF. CDR3 nucleotide sequence: TGTGCCAGCAGTCCGGGACAGGACAGAAACGAGCAGTACTTC.

This clonotype was detected many times. J is TRBJ1-4 and V is TRBV5-1; TRBD1 matches at 9 bases. This CDR3 region has 20 residues. The trim removed 3 bases at V and 2 bases at J, leaving 17 bases unmatched. CDR1 SGHRS and CDR2 YFSETQ come from the germline V gene. For the CDR3, the DNA is TGCGCCAGCAGCTACTACGCCGGGACAGGGCTAAGCTCGACTAATGAAAAACTGTTTTTT. Translation: CASSYYAGTGLSSTNEKLFF.

This clonotype was counted ten times or more. CDR3 region: CASSAPGTIRTNEQFF. The CDR3 DNA reads as TGTGCCAGCAGCGCCCCCGGGACTATCCGGACCAATGAGCAGTTCTTC. This chain links TRBV6-2 or TRBV6-3 with TRBJ2-1; 7 bases map to TRBD2. With 6 bases clipped from V and 6 bases from J, the junction kept 14 bases outside the gene matches. CDR1 and CDR2 from the germline V gene are MNHEY and SVGEGT. This CDR3 is 16 amino acids long.

This clonotype was seen more than once but under ten times. The chain employs TRBV5-5 and TRBJ1-1; 8 bases are a match to TRBD1. The trim removed 0 bases at V and 3 bases at J, leaving 7 bases unmatched. CDR1 SGHKS and CDR2 YYEKEE come from the germline V gene (reference sequence). The CDR3 consists of 16 residues. The CDR3 loop reads CASSLGMTGEDTEAFF. For the CDR3, the DNA is TGTGCCAGCAGCTTGGGGATGACAGGGGAGGACACTGAAGCTTTCTTT.

This clonotype was picked up many times. V is TRBV7-6 and J is TRBJ2-7; 7 bases map to TRBD2. J was trimmed by 0 bases and V by 0 bases; bases with no gene match: 8. The CDR3 extends over 17 amino acids. In germline, CDR1 is SGHVS, CDR2 FNYEAQ. Written as DNA, the CDR3 is TGTGCCAGCAGCTTAGCTGCTGGCGGGAGTAGCTCCTACGAGCAGTACTTC. This sequence encodes CASSLAAGGSSSYEQYF.

This clonotype was counted at least ten times. This chain uses TRBV30 with TRBJ1-5; TRBD1 is a possible D gene (5 bases). This CDR3 is 14 amino acids long. The germline gives CDR1 GTSNPN, CDR2 SVGIG (reference sequence). With 5 bases removed from V and 0 bases from J, the gap between germline ends came to 11 bases. The CDR3 bases are TGTGCCTGGCAGAGGACAAATAGCAATCAGCCCCAGCATTTT. Its protein is CAWQRTNSNQPQHF.

There are many counts of this clonotype. The chain joins TRBV11-2 to TRBJ2-7; tentative D call: TRBD2 (6 bases). The V gene lost 4 bases and the J gene lost 0 bases, with 13 bases spanning the gap. The CDR3 runs 15 residues. CDR1 SGHAT and CDR2 FQNNGV come from the germline V gene. The CDR3 DNA sequence: TGTGCCAGCAGCTCGGGACTGCAGAGCTCCTACGAGCAGTACTTC. Translated, it gives CASSSGLQSSYEQYF.

This clonotype occurred many times. The chain uses TRBV6-1 and TRBJ1-5; the D is unclear. Deletions cut 8 bases from V and 4 bases from J, with 9 bases between. The CDR3 has 12 amino acids. Germline V CDR1 and CDR2: MNHNS, SASEGT. CDR3 nucleotide sequence: TGTGCCAGCGCCACCCCGAATCAGCCCCAGCATTTT. This codes for CASATPNQPQHF.

This clonotype has just a few counts. The chain links TRBV9 to TRBJ1-2; D possibly corresponds to TRBD1 (6 bases). Trimming stripped 0 bases from V and 5 bases from J, with 8 bases between. The CDR3 covers 13 residues. The germline V gene has CDR1 SGDLS and CDR2 YYNGEE. CDR3 sequence reads: CASSVDRAYGYTF. CDR3 DNA sequence: TGTGCCAGCAGCGTAGACAGGGCTTATGGCTACACCTTC.

This clonotype has ten or more counts. The CDR3 sequence: CASSQIAGGPEETQYF. The CDR3 nucleotides are TGTGCCAGCAGCCAGATAGCGGGAGGGCCGGAGGAGACCCAGTACTTC. J is TRBJ2-5 and V is TRBV3-1; 11 bases line up with TRBD2. This CDR3 region has 16 residues. Germline CDR1 LGHDT, CDR2 YNNKEL (reference sequence). Trimming took 3 bases from V and 5 from J; bases not matched to a gene: 8.

This clonotype was observed a few times. The chain has TRBV4-2 and TRBJ2-3; D remains unclear. The CDR3 totals 19 residues. Germline values: CDR1 LGHNA, CDR2 YNFKEQ. V was shortened by 0 bases and J by 4 bases, with 23 bases between the two germline ends. CDR3 nucleotide sequence: TGTGCCAGCAGCCAAGAAGGTAGTGCCCCCGGCACGGTCCCAGATACGCAGTATTTT. Translation gives CASSQEGSAPGTVPDTQYF.

The chain uses TRBV19 and TRBJ2-3; 9 nucleotides agree with TRBD1. CDR3 length: 16 residues. The V gene end was trimmed by 5 bases and the J gene end by 7 bases; junction bases not matched to a gene: 13. CDR1 is LNHDA and CDR2 is SQIVND in the germline V gene (reference sequence). CDR3 nucleotides: TGTGCCAGTAGTCTCTCCGGGACAGGGAGGGCTTATACGCAGTATTTT. Its translation is CASSLSGTGRAYTQYF.

This clonotype was counted ten times or more. The chain combines TRBV6-1 with TRBJ1-2; D call uncertain. V lost 8 bases, J lost 5 bases, and 15 bases lay in between. The CDR3 loop spans 13 amino acids. Germline loops: CDR1 MNHNS, CDR2 SASEGT. The CDR3 reads CASGPRTSYGYTF. The CDR3, as DNA: TGTGCCAGCGGCCCGAGGACGTCTTATGGCTACACCTTC.

The gene calls are TRBV28 and TRBJ1-1; maybe TRBD1 (5 bases). The CDR3 is made up of 16 amino acids. Germline V gives CDR1 MDHEN, CDR2 SYDVKM. The germline V and J ends were trimmed by 3 bases and 3 bases, with 17 bases remaining between them. The CDR3 here is CASSLGGLGRDTEAFF. The DNA of the CDR3 is TGTGCCAGCAGTTTGGGGGGGTTGGGGAGGGACACTGAAGCTTTCTTT.

This clonotype was seen ten or more times. This chain links TRBV6-1 with TRBJ2-5; D might be TRBD2 (6 bases). The germline V gene has CDR1 MNHNS and CDR2 SASEGT. V was pared by 5 bases and J by 2 bases, with 12 bases between. This CDR3 contains 14 residues. The CDR3 is CASSPGVVQETQYF. CDR3 sequence (DNA): TGTGCCAGCAGTCCGGGAGTGGTACAAGAGACCCAGTACTTC.

As to this clonotype: Sequence at one end of the junction differs from germline and may be a read error. The chain employs TRBV9 and TRBJ2-6; TRBD2 matches 7 bases. Germline V gene lookup returns CDR1 SGDLS and CDR2 YYNGEE. CDR3 length equals 23 residues. CDR3 in DNA: TGTGCCAGCAGTGAATCTTGGGGGGGTCGAGTACCCCTGGAGCGGGTTGGGGCCAACGTCCCGACTTTC. Translated: CASSESWGGRVPLERVGANVPTF. Looking up the rest from reference TRBV9 and TRBJ2-6 gives the full variable domain: DSGVTQTPKHLITATGQRVTLRCSPRSGDLSVYWYQQSLDQGLQFLIQYYNGEERAKGNILERFSAQQFPDLHSELNLSSLELGDSALYFCASSESWGGRVPLERVGANVPTFGAGSRLTVL.

The gene calls are TRBV6-4 and TRBJ2-3; D not resolved. This CDR3 is 16 amino acids long. The V gene lost 4 bases and the J gene lost 3 bases, with 17 bases spanning the gap. The germline CDR1 and CDR2 sequences are MRHNA and SNTAGT. The CDR3 loop reads CASSAFGLLQTDTQYF. DNA of the CDR3: TGTGCCAGCAGTGCCTTCGGGCTACTCCAAACAGATACGCAGTATTTT.